This T cell receptor beta chain came from a study of early T cells in non-severe SARS-CoV-2 infection. Turning to the study itself: Unpaired chains resulted from sequencing bulk RNA of unsorted whole blood. General study points: The study's VDJdb matching favored anti-spike CD8 responses and missed private and CD4 specificities.

This clonotype was observed many times. The antigen remains unidentified. cDNA molecules, individually, were tagged with unique molecular identifiers. TCRdb re-derived calls from the 5' RACE reads in MiXCR, one entry per CDR3 protein. The repertoire holds around 46,000 distinct CDR3 sequences, with approximately 5.1% as singletons. The ends were cut back, 0 bases at V and 4 bases at J, with 10 bases in the middle. Germline V gene data show CDR1 as SGHNT and CDR2 as YYREEE (reference sequence). CDR3 length: 14 residues. The sequencing here drew on whole blood, taken at baseline. The V call is TRBV5-4, the J call TRBJ1-2; D possibly corresponds to TRBD1 (6 bases). The sequence came from an adult who was a healthcare worker with PCR-confirmed SARS-CoV-2 infection or an uninfected control (not recorded which). The CDR3 loop reads CASSLAGAGYGYTF. The CDR3 nucleotides are TGTGCCAGCAGCTTGGCGGGGGCTGGCTATGGCTACACCTTC.